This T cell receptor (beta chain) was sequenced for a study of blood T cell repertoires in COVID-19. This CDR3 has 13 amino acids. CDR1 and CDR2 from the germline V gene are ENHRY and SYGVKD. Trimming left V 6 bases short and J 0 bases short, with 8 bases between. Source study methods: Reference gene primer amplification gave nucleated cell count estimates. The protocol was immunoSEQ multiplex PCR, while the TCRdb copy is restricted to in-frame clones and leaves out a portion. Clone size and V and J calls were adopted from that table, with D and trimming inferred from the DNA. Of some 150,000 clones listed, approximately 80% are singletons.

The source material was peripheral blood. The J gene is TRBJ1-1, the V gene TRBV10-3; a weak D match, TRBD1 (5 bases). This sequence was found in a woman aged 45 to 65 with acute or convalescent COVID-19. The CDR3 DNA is TGTGCCATCAGCGGGGGTTTGAACACTGAAGCTTTCTTT. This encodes CAISGGLNTEAFF.